This T cell receptor beta chain was identified in a study of blood T cell repertoires in COVID-19. About the study: Sources were T cells, B-cell-depleted T cells, or PBMCs; the material itself was cDNA or gDNA.

Study processing details: Cell counts per sample came from amplifying reference gene primers. Generated by immunoSEQ multiplex PCR, the TCRdb table keeps only in-frame clones and is missing some. From that table come the V and J calls and clone size; the DNA was used to work out D and trimming. The table includes just over 150,000 clones, approximately 90% detected once. Deletions cut 2 bases from V and 3 bases from J, with 19 bases between. The CDR3 is 17 residues long. Germline lookup yields CDR1 SGHNT and CDR2 YYREEE (reference sequence). The chain has TRBV5-4 and TRBJ2-3, with a weak D call TRBD2 (6 bases). The origin of this receptor is a man aged 30-40 years with COVID-19, enrolled during active disease. Material for sequencing was peripheral blood. CDR3 coding DNA: TGTGCCAGCAGCTTAGGAGGGACCTACCTCGGGACAGATACGCAGTATTTT. It is translated as CASSLGGTYLGTDTQYF.